These 24 T cell receptor beta chains came from one sample sequenced in a study of shared clonotypes between healthy human individuals. Only in-frame clones appear in the TCRdb table, and some are missing; sequencing was by immunoSEQ multiplex PCR. This sample yields 950,000 to 1,100,000 clones, of which 60% to 80% are seen a single time; around 1.4% belongs to the top ten. Sequenced input: memory CD4+ T cells sorted from blood. Specified subset: CD45RA-negative fraction. All receptors derive from a man aged 18 to 30 in good health.

This clone has a handful of counts. The gene calls are TRBV2 and TRBJ1-6, with 7 positions matching TRBD1. J gave up 4 bases and V 6 bases, and 6 bases lay outside the gene matches. Germline CDR1 and CDR2: SNHLY and FYNNEI. The CDR3 runs 15 residues. The CDR3 sequence: CASRQGRAYNSPLHF. DNA for the CDR3: TGTGCCAGCAGACAGGGGAGGGCTTATAATTCACCCCTCCACTTT.

Only a few counts were recorded for this clone. The chain recombines TRBV28 with TRBJ1-5; D gene ambiguous. Trimming took 6 bases from V and 0 from J, leaving 6 bases between them. The CDR3 loop spans 13 amino acids. Germline-derived CDR1 and CDR2 are MDHEN and SYDVKM. CDR3 sequence: CASSAYSNQPQHF. In DNA form, the CDR3 reads TGTGCCAGCAGCGCATATAGCAATCAGCCCCAGCATTTT.

The genes are TRBV4-1 and TRBJ2-1; D is unresolved. CDR1 and CDR2 from the germline V gene are MGHRA and YSYEKL. Trimming cost V 5 bases and J 10 bases, with 12 bases left between them. This CDR3 is built from 12 residues. DNA of the CDR3: TGCGCCAGCAGCTTACGCGCCCAGGAGCAGTTCTTC. It specifies CASSLRAQEQFF.

This chain connects TRBV9 to TRBJ2-2; perhaps TRBD2 as D (5 bases). V was shortened by 4 bases and J by 4 bases, with 17 bases between the two germline ends. In germline, CDR1 is SGDLS, CDR2 YYNGEE. This CDR3 has 16 residues. The CDR3 loop reads CASSSIGSAVTGELFF. In nucleotides, the CDR3 is TGTGCCAGCAGCTCCATCGGTAGCGCAGTCACCGGGGAGCTGTTTTTT.

This sequence joins TRBV7-8 and TRBJ1-6; TRBD1 might be the D (5 bases). Trimming pared 5 bases from V and 7 bases from J, leaving 9 bases between. Germline assignment: CDR1 SGHVS and CDR2 FQNEAQ. The CDR3 loop spans 13 amino acids. DNA of the CDR3: TGTGCCAGCAGCGAGGGACGGAATTCACCCCTCCACTTT. The encoded protein is CASSEGRNSPLHF.

This clone is a singleton in its sample. The chain couples TRBV25-1 to TRBJ2-5, with 7 bases matching TRBD1. The germline V gene encodes CDR1 MGHDK and CDR2 SYGVNS. This CDR3 region has 14 residues. Unmatched junction bases numbered 6, after V lost 5 bases and J lost 3 bases. CDR3 DNA: TGTGCCAGCAGTTGGGGGACAGCTAAAGAGACCCAGTACTTC. Residues: CASSWGTAKETQYF.

This chain connects TRBV28 to TRBJ2-5, with 7 bases matching TRBD1. V shed 3 bases, J shed 7 bases, and the junction held 14 bases outside the gene matches. Germline V lookup: CDR1 MDHEN, CDR2 SYDVKM. The CDR3 has 16 amino acids. This CDR3 is CASSFSFLGPGGTQYF. CDR3 in DNA: TGTGCCAGCAGTTTCTCATTCCTAGGTCCAGGGGGGACCCAGTACTTC.

This chain connects TRBV6-1 to TRBJ2-7; 9 bases match TRBD1. Per germline, CDR1 MNHNS and CDR2 SASEGT. The CDR3 loop spans 14 amino acids. Losses at the gene ends were 7 bases for V and 2 bases for J; bases not matched to a gene: 6. CDR3 loop: CASTRGQGAYEQYF. CDR3 DNA: TGTGCCAGCACCAGGGGACAGGGAGCCTACGAGCAGTACTTC.

CDR3 sequence (DNA): TGCGCCAGCAGCTTGGTGGTGCAAGAGACCCAGTACTTC. Its protein is CASSLVVQETQYF. The chain employs TRBV5-1 and TRBJ2-5; D ambiguous. The CDR3 covers 13 residues. V shed 0 bases and J shed 2 bases, with 5 bases lying between them. CDR1 and CDR2 from the germline V gene are SGHRS and YFSETQ.

In its sample, this clone was seen a few times. The chain joins TRBV9 to TRBJ2-2; no firm D call. Per germline, CDR1 SGDLS and CDR2 YYNGEE. V lost 0 bases to trimming and J lost 7 bases, with 7 bases between them. The CDR3 has 13 amino acids. Here the CDR3 DNA reads TGTGCCAGCAGCGTAGGGGTTTACGGGGAGCTGTTTTTT. Translation gives CASSVGVYGELFF.

This clone was counted a few times. Other DNA sequences in the sample encode the same CDR3. This rearrangement joins TRBV7-9 to TRBJ2-1; 8 nucleotides match TRBD1. CDR1 SEHNR and CDR2 FQNEAQ come from the germline V gene (reference sequence). This CDR3 has 14 residues. The trim removed 2 bases at V and 4 bases at J, leaving 1 base unmatched. The CDR3 here is CASSLTGGYNEQFF. The CDR3 DNA follows: TGTGCCAGCAGCTTAACAGGGGGGTACAATGAGCAGTTCTTC.

The rearrangement joins TRBV11-2 to TRBJ2-5, with D perhaps matching TRBD2 (7 bases). The germline V gene has CDR1 SGHAT and CDR2 FQNNGV. V lost 5 bases and J 5 bases, leaving 18 bases between the germline ends. The CDR3 consists of 15 residues. The CDR3 loop is CASSPQGREAETQYF. CDR3 sequence (DNA): TGTGCCAGCAGCCCACAGGGCCGGGAGGCGGAGACCCAGTACTTC. Full variable domain (remainder filled in from reference TRBV11-2 and TRBJ2-5): EAGVAQSPRYKIIEKRQSVAFWCNPISGHATLYWYQQILGQGPKLLIQFQNNGVVDDSQLPKDRFSAERLKGVDSTLKIQPAKLEDSAVYLCASSPQGREAETQYFGPGTRLLVL.

This chain's CDR3 is CASYWGTGIMNTEAFF. The CDR3 coding sequence is TGTGCCAGCTATTGGGGGACAGGGATTATGAACACTGAAGCTTTCTTT. The chain couples TRBV28 to TRBJ1-1; 9 positions match TRBD1. Per the germline V gene, CDR1 is MDHEN and CDR2 is SYDVKM. V trimming: 8 bases; J trimming: 0 bases; junction bases outside the gene matches: 10. The CDR3 is 16 residues long.

This clone has a handful of counts. The rearrangement joins TRBV6-1 to TRBJ1-4; possible D gene TRBD1, 5 bases. The CDR3 has 15 residues. Germline V lookup: CDR1 MNHNS, CDR2 SASEGT. V dropped 5 bases and J dropped 8 bases, with 18 bases sitting between them. CDR3 in DNA: TGTGCCAGCAGTCCAGTAATGGGGAAGGGGGAAAAACTGTTTTTT. It translates to CASSPVMGKGEKLFF.

This chain links TRBV5-6 with TRBJ2-3; TRBD2 matches at 13 bases. The CDR3 consists of 17 residues. Germline CDR1 and CDR2: SGHDT and YYEEEE. Germline trimming cut 4 bases from V and 1 base from J; bases unmatched to any gene: 6. CDR3 in amino acids: CASSPGLAGRGTDTQYF. The CDR3 region has the DNA TGTGCCAGCAGCCCGGGACTAGCGGGGAGGGGCACAGATACGCAGTATTTT.

The chain employs TRBV2 and TRBJ1-6; maybe TRBD1 (5 bases). Germline values: CDR1 SNHLY, CDR2 FYNNEI. V was trimmed by 7 bases and J by 9 bases, leaving 22 bases between them. This CDR3 spans 16 amino acids. CDR3 sequence reads: CASTFSRQGIGSPLHF. In nucleotides, the CDR3 is TGTGCCAGCACCTTCTCGAGGCAGGGTATTGGTTCACCCCTCCACTTT.

With respect to this clone: Other DNA sequences in the same sample also yield this CDR3. J is TRBJ1-4 and V is TRBV7-9; TRBD1 might be the D (5 bases). Trimming pared 5 bases from V and 6 bases from J, leaving 10 bases between. Per the germline V gene, CDR1 is SEHNR and CDR2 is FQNEAQ (reference sequence). This CDR3 contains 13 residues. This CDR3 reads CASSPRGDEKLFF. CDR3 DNA: TGTGCCAGCAGCCCACGAGGGGATGAAAAACTGTTTTTT.

The V call is TRBV6-1, the J call TRBJ2-1; D call uncertain. V gave up 1 base and J gave up 0 bases, with 7 bases separating them. The V gene's germline CDR1 is MNHNS and CDR2 SASEGT. The CDR3 spans 15 residues. The CDR3 reads CASSEVPGSYNEQFF. The DNA for the CDR3 is TGTGCCAGCAGTGAAGTCCCGGGCTCCTACAATGAGCAGTTCTTC.

The chain couples TRBV6-6 to TRBJ1-1; 8 bases are shared with TRBD1. The germline V gene has CDR1 MNHNY and CDR2 SVGAGI (reference sequence). V lost 6 bases and J lost 5; bases outside the gene matches: 8. CDR3 length equals 14 residues. The DNA of the CDR3 is TGTGCCAGCAGCTACAGGGGGTTGGGAACTGAAGCTTTCTTT. Amino acid sequence: CASSYRGLGTEAFF.

The chain combines TRBV10-3 with TRBJ1-3, with TRBD1 matching over 9 bases. Germline V gives CDR1 ENHRY, CDR2 SYGVKD. V was clipped by 6 bases and J by 8 bases; unmatched bases: 5. This CDR3 spans 13 amino acids. The CDR3 loop reads CAISRDRADTIYF. CDR3 nucleotides: TGTGCCATCAGCCGGGACAGGGCGGACACCATATATTTT.

The chain joins TRBV11-2 to TRBJ1-2, with TRBD1 as a possible D gene (5 bases). V lost 7 bases and J 5 bases, leaving 17 bases between the germline ends. Germline loops: CDR1 SGHAT, CDR2 FQNNGV. This CDR3 is 14 amino acids long. CDR3 nucleotides: TGTGCCAGCACCTCATCCGGGGCGAGATATGGCTACACCTTC. It is translated as CASTSSGARYGYTF.

This clone was seen a single time. V and J are TRBV6-5 and TRBJ2-7, with D hard to call. The CDR3 is 13 residues long. Trimming removed 0 bases from V and 6 bases from J, with 9 bases in between. Germline V gene lookup returns CDR1 MNHEY and CDR2 SVGAGI. The CDR3 region has the DNA TGTGCCAGCAGTTACTCTAAAGGTTCCGAGCAGTACTTC. Translated, it gives CASSYSKGSEQYF.

This chain connects TRBV11-2 to TRBJ1-4, with D possibly being TRBD1 (6 bases). Germline V gene sequence: CDR1 SGHAT, CDR2 FQNNGV. The CDR3 has 15 residues. The V end lost 5 bases, the J end lost 7 bases, and 17 bases lay between the germline ends. The CDR3 here is CASSHYLGGAEKLFF. CDR3 bases: TGTGCCAGCAGCCATTACTTGGGGGGGGCTGAAAAACTGTTTTTT.

The chain combines TRBV6-1 with TRBJ2-7, with D uncertain. V lost 10 bases and J 4 bases, leaving 14 bases between the germline ends. The CDR3 runs to 12 residues. Germline V gene data show CDR1 as MNHNS and CDR2 as SASEGT. The CDR3 loop reads CATTEQIYEQYF. CDR3 nucleotide sequence: TGTGCCACCACAGAACAGATATACGAGCAGTACTTC.